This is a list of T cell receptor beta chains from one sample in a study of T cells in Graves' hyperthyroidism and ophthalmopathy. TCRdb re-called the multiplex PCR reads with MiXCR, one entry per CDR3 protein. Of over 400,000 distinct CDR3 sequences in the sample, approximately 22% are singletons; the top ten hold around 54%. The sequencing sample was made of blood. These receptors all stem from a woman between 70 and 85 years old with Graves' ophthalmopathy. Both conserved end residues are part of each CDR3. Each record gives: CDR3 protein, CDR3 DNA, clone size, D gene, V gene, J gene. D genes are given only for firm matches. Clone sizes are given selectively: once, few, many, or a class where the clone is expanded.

CASSQREGTWGYTF	TGTGCCAGCAGCCAGAGGGAGGGGACTTGGGGCTACACCTTC	-	-	TRBV3-1	TRBJ1-2
CASKSAGALNTEAFF	TGTGCCAGTAAGTCGGCAGGGGCATTAAACACTGAAGCTTTCTTT	few	-	TRBV19	TRBJ1-1
CASSTGGSTEAFF	TGTGCCAGCAGTACTGGGGGCTCCACTGAAGCTTTCTTT	many	-	TRBV6-2/TRBV6-3	TRBJ1-1
CACSLVPSGGYNEQFF	TGTGCCTGCAGCTTAGTGCCTAGCGGAGGATACAATGAGCAGTTCTTC	-	TRBD2	TRBV7-2	TRBJ2-1
CASSLAVRGEAFF	TGCGCCAGCAGCTTGGCCGTACGCGGTGAAGCTTTCTTT	-	-	TRBV5-1	TRBJ1-1
CASVRAETQYF	TGTGCCTCCGTCAGGGCAGAGACCCAGTACTTC	few	-	TRBV7-9	TRBJ2-5
CASSLGSTETQYF	TGTGCCAGCAGCCTCGGTAGTACGGAGACCCAGTACTTC	-	-	TRBV3-1	TRBJ2-5
CASSLLAGGPYNEQFF	TGTGCCAGCAGCTTGCTAGCGGGAGGGCCCTACAATGAGCAGTTCTTC	few	TRBD2	TRBV9	TRBJ2-1
CASSAGLSTDTQYF	TGTGCCAGCAGCGCGGGACTCAGCACAGATACGCAGTATTTT	-	-	TRBV9	TRBJ2-3
CAASDIFGSPLHF	TGTGCCGCGTCGGACATCTTCGGTTCACCCCTCCACTTT	few	-	TRBV6-1	TRBJ1-6
CASTLSGSVTGELFF	TGTGCCAGCACCCTCAGCGGGAGTGTCACCGGGGAGCTGTTTTTT	few	TRBD2	TRBV7-2	TRBJ2-2
CASRREGNPYEQYF	TGTGCCAGCAGGAGAGAAGGGAACCCCTACGAGCAGTACTTC	many	-	TRBV27	TRBJ2-7
CATSGGQGYPNEKLFF	TGTGCCACCAGCGGGGGACAGGGGTACCCTAATGAAAAACTGTTTTTT	few	TRBD1	TRBV15	TRBJ1-4
CASSHLASSYNEQFF	TGTGCCAGCAGCCATCTTGCGAGCTCCTACAATGAGCAGTTCTTC	few	-	TRBV3-1	TRBJ2-1
CASRSASVQETQYF	TGTGCCAGCAGAAGTGCGTCAGTCCAAGAGACCCAGTACTTC	many	-	TRBV2	TRBJ2-5
CASSIGGGYSPLHF	TGTGCCAGCAGCATAGGGGGCGGTTATTCACCCCTCCACTTT	-	TRBD1	TRBV6-1	TRBJ1-6
CASRVGGSSNQPQHF	TGTGCCAGCAGGGTAGGGGGGTCGAGCAATCAGCCCCAGCATTTT	many	-	TRBV28	TRBJ1-5
CASSFPHYEQYF	TGTGCCAGCAGTTTCCCTCACTACGAGCAGTACTTC	-	-	TRBV6-2/TRBV6-3	TRBJ2-7
CASSHYASSYEQYF	TGCGCCAGCAGCCACTACGCCAGCTCCTACGAGCAGTACTTC	few	-	TRBV4-3	TRBJ2-7
CASRETGYDTEAFF	TGTGCCAGCAGAGAGACAGGGTACGACACTGAAGCTTTCTTT	few	TRBD1	TRBV6-2/TRBV6-3	TRBJ1-1
CSAPRASGIQETQYF	TGCAGTGCCCCTAGGGCTAGCGGGATCCAAGAGACCCAGTACTTC	few	TRBD2	TRBV20-1	TRBJ2-5
CASSYGLAGFQETQYF	TGTGCCAGCAGCTACGGACTAGCGGGGTTCCAAGAGACCCAGTACTTC	-	TRBD2	TRBV5-4	TRBJ2-5
CASTSGQPNSPLHF	TGTGCCAGCACCTCGGGACAGCCAAATTCACCCCTCCACTTT	many	TRBD1	TRBV28	TRBJ1-6
CASSRSGTSGTTSQYEQYF	TGCGCCAGCAGCCGAAGCGGGACTAGCGGGACAACATCTCAGTACGAGCAGTACTTC	-	TRBD2	TRBV5-1	TRBJ2-7
CASSKPGQGSYNEQFF	TGTGCCAGTAGTAAACCGGGACAGGGTTCCTACAATGAGCAGTTCTTC	-	TRBD1	TRBV19	TRBJ2-1
CASSLVQGFDNQPQHF	TGTGCCAGCAGCTTAGTACAGGGGTTTGACAATCAGCCCCAGCATTTT	-	TRBD1	TRBV7-8	TRBJ1-5
CATKGLGGRSYEQYF	TGTGCCACCAAAGGACTCGGCGGGAGGTCCTACGAGCAGTACTTC	few	TRBD2	TRBV2	TRBJ2-7